A single TCR beta chain is shown here with its context. Its antigen is currently unknown. The sample holds other DNA sequences that translate to the same CDR3. The CDR3 totals 11 residues. Trimming took 6 bases from V and 4 from J, leaving 7 bases between them. Germline assignment: CDR1 LNHDA and CDR2 SQIVND (reference sequence). This specimen belongs to a study of shared clonotypes between healthy human individuals. Study outcomes and limitations: Naive subsets, compared against memory subsets, generally had larger estimated richness values. The generation probabilities recorded for non-shared clonotypes fell below those of clonotypes shared by all four donors. Measured sharing among donors was expected to vary with sequencing depth.

Produced via immunoSEQ multiplex PCR; TCRdb's table is partial and in-frame only. The data hold millions of clones, with roughly 93% observed a single time. The receptor was isolated from a man younger than 30 in good health. Some clones in this sample may be carry-over from other donors' samples. Sequencing was done on a sample of naive CD4+ T cells from PBMCs. Noted subset: CD45RA+ positively selected. The genes are TRBV19 and TRBJ2-7, with a tentative D call TRBD1 (5 bases). The CDR3: CASSAGYEQYF. The CDR3 DNA is TGTGCCAGTAGCGCAGGGTACGAGCAGTACTTC.